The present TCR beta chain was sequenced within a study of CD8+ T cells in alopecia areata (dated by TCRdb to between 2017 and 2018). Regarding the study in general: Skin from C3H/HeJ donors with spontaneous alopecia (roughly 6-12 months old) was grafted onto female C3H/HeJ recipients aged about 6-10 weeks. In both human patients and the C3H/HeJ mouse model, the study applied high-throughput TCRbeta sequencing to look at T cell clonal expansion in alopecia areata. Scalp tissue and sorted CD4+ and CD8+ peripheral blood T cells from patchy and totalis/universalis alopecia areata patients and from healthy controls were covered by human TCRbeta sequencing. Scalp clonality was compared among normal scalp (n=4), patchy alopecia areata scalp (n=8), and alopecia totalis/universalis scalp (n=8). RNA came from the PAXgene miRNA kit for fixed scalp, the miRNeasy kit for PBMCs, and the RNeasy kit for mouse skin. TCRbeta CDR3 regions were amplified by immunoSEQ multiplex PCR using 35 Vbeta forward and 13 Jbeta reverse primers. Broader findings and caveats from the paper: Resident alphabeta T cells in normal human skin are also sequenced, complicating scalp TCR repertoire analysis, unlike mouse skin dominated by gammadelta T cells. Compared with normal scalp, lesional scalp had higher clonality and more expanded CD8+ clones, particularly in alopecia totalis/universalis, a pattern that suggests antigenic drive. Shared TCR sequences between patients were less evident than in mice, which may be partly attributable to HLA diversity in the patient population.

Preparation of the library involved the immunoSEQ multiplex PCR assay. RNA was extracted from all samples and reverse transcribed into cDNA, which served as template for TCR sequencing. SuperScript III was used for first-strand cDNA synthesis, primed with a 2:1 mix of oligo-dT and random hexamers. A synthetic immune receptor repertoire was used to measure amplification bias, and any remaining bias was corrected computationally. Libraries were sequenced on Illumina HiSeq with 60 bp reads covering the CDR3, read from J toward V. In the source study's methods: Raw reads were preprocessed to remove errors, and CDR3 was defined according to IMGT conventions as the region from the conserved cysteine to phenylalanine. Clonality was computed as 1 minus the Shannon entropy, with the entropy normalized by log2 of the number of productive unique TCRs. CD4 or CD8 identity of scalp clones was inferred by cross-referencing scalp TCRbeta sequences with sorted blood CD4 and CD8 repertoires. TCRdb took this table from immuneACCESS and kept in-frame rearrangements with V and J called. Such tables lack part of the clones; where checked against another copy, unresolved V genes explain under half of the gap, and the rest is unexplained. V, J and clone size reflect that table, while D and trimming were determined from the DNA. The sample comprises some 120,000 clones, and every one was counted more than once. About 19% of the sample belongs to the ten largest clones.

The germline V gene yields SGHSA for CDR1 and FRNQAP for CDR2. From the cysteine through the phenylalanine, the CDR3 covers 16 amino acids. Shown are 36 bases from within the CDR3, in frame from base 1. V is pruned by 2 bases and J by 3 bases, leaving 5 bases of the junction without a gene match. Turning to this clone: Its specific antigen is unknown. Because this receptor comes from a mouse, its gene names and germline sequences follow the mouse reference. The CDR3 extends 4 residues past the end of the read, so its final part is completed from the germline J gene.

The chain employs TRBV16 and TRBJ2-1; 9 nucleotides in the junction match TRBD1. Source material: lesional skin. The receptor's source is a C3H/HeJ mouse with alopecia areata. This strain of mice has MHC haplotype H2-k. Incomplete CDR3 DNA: TGTGCAAGCAGCTTATCTCACAGGGGGCTCTATGCT. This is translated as CASSLSHRGLYA. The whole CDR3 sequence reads CASSLSHRGLYAEQFF.